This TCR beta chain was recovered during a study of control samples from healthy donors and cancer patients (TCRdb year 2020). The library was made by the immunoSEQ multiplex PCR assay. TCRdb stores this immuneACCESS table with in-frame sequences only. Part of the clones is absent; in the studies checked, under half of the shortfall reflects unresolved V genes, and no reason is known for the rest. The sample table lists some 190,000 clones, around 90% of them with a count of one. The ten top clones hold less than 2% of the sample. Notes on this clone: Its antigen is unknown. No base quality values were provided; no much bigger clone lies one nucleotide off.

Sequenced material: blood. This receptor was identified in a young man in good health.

The DNA sequence reads TGTGCCAGCAGTGAAGACGAGGACAGGGGGGTATCCGGGGCCAACGTCCTGACTTTC. It encodes CASSEDEDRGVSGANVLTF. In this chain, TRBV2 is recombined with TRBJ2-6; a stretch of 10 junction bases matches TRBD1. For CDR1 and CDR2, the germline V gene lists SNHLY and FYNNEI. Measured from the cysteine to the phenylalanine, the CDR3 is 19 residues long. Only the CDR3 DNA is retained, 57 bases long and in frame from the first base. Ends trimmed: V by 1 base, J by 4 bases; bases unmatched to a gene: 10.